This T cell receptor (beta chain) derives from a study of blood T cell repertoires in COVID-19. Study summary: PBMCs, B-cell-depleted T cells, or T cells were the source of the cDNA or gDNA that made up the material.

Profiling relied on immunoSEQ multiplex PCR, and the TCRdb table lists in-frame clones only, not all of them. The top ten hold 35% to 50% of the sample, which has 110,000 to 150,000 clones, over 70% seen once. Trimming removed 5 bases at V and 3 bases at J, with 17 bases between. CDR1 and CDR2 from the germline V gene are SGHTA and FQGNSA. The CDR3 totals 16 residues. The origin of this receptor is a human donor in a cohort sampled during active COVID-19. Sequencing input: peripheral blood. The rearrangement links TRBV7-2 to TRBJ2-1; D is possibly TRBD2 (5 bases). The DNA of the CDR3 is TGTGCCAGCAGCCCCAAACTACCGGACTTCTACAATGAGCAGTTCTTC. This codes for CASSPKLPDFYNEQFF.